The 22 T cell receptor beta chains presented below share a single source sample, sequenced in a study of siplizumab effects on memory and regulatory T cells. Repertoires were generated with immunoSEQ multiplex PCR, while TCRdb's copy carries only in-frame clones and drops some. The table records approximately 90,000 clones, about 93% of them present only once. The specimen was non-Treg CD4+ T cells sorted from blood. The receptors come from a human donor in good health.

A note on this clone: The junction departs from the called germline gene at one end, perhaps through a read error. The V and J genes are TRBV11-1 and TRBJ2-3; the match to TRBD1 covers 12 bases. The CDR3 loop spans 16 amino acids. Germline lookup yields CDR1 SGHAT and CDR2 FQDESV (reference sequence). CDR3 sequence: CASSVAGTGGWSTQYF. CDR3 nucleotides: TGTGCCAGCAGCGTAGCCGGGACAGGGGGCTGGAGTACGCAGTATTTT.

This clone was seen once. The genes are TRBV28 and TRBJ1-3; D not resolved. Trimming stripped 4 bases from V and 2 bases from J, with 9 bases between. The CDR3 is 14 amino acids. Germline lookup yields CDR1 MDHEN and CDR2 SYDVKM. In DNA form, the CDR3 reads TGTGCCAGCAGTTACGGACGTACTGGAAACACCATATATTTT. Encoded protein: CASSYGRTGNTIYF.

V gene TRBV5-1 combines with J gene TRBJ2-3; 11 bases are a match to TRBD2. Trimming took 1 base from V and 3 from J; bases not matched to a gene: 7. Germline CDR1 is SGHRS and CDR2 is YFSETQ. The CDR3 consists of 17 residues. The CDR3 loop reads CASSLTTSGSRTDTQYF. The CDR3 region has the DNA TGCGCCAGCAGCTTGACCACTAGCGGGAGTAGGACAGATACGCAGTATTTT.

The rearrangement uses TRBV6-5 and TRBJ2-7; D unclear. The germline V gene encodes CDR1 MNHEY and CDR2 SVGAGI. V was clipped by 0 bases and J by 1 base, with 7 bases between them. The CDR3 is 14 residues long. CDR3 bases: TGTGCCAGCAGTTACTCTCTGTATTCCTACGAGCAGTACTTC. It translates to CASSYSLYSYEQYF.

The chain employs TRBV5-1 and TRBJ2-1, with D perhaps matching TRBD2 (5 bases). This CDR3 has 14 residues. Germline V gene lookup returns CDR1 SGHRS and CDR2 YFSETQ. Trimming cost V 0 bases and J 6 bases, with 10 bases left between them. Here the CDR3 reads CASSLVLASNEQFF. As DNA, the CDR3 is TGCGCCAGCAGCTTGGTTCTAGCTTCCAATGAGCAGTTCTTC.

The chain couples TRBV20-1 to TRBJ2-5, with TRBD1 matching 8 bases. The V gene end was trimmed by 6 bases and the J gene end by 5 bases; junction bases not matched to a gene: 2. CDR3 length: 11 amino acids. CDR1 and CDR2 from the germline V gene are DFQATT and SNEGSKA (reference sequence). The CDR3, as DNA: TGCAGTGCAACAGGGGGGGAGACCCAGTACTTC. Protein: CSATGGETQYF.

The J gene is TRBJ2-3, the V gene TRBV18; 12 bases agree with TRBD2. The ends lost 4 bases at V and 1 base at J; junction bases unmatched: 3. This CDR3 has 16 residues. Germline values: CDR1 KGHSH, CDR2 LQKENI. CDR3 sequence: CASSRTSGDRTDTQYF. CDR3 sequence (DNA): TGTGCCAGCTCACGGACTAGCGGGGACCGCACAGATACGCAGTATTTT.

The chain carries TRBV4-2 and TRBJ2-1, with D maybe TRBD2 (6 bases). V lost 0 bases and J 8 bases, leaving 14 bases between the germline ends. Germline CDR1 LGHNA, CDR2 YNFKEQ. This CDR3 has 15 amino acids. DNA of the CDR3: TGTGCCAGCAGCCAAGAGAGGAGGGGTGGGCATGAGCAGTTCTTC. Protein: CASSQERRGGHEQFF.

This chain links TRBV19 with TRBJ2-1, with 9 positions matching TRBD2. CDR3 length: 16 residues. V lost 3 bases, J lost 4 bases, and 7 bases stayed unmatched. CDR1 LNHDA and CDR2 SQIVND come from the germline V gene (reference sequence). The CDR3, as DNA: TGTGCCAGTAGTATCCGGCAGACTAGCGGATACAATGAGCAGTTCTTC. Protein sequence: CASSIRQTSGYNEQFF.

V and J are TRBV11-2 and TRBJ2-6; maybe TRBD1 (5 bases). CDR3 size: 15 residues. Trimming took off 4 bases at V and 0 bases at J, with 7 bases between the two ends. Germline CDR1 and CDR2: SGHAT and FQNNGV. The CDR3 reads CASSSGISGANVLTF. In DNA, the CDR3 is TGTGCCAGCAGCTCAGGGATCTCTGGGGCCAACGTCCTGACTTTC.

The CDR3 coding sequence is TGTGCCAGCTCATCCGGAAGTAATGAAAAACTGTTTTTT. The encoded protein is CASSSGSNEKLFF. This chain connects TRBV18 to TRBJ1-4, with D hard to call. This CDR3 has 13 amino acids. V gave up 5 bases and J gave up 4 bases, with 8 bases separating them. Germline loops: CDR1 KGHSH, CDR2 LQKENI.

This rearrangement joins TRBV10-3 to TRBJ1-1, with D hard to call. V lost 3 bases and J lost 8, with 10 bases in between. The length of the CDR3 is 12 residues. Germline V CDR1 and CDR2: ENHRY, SYGVKD. As DNA, the CDR3 is TGTGCCATCAGTGATTCGGGCAGAGAAGCTTTCTTT. It codes for CAISDSGREAFF.

The chain joins TRBV5-1 to TRBJ2-7; possibly TRBD1 for D (6 bases). The CDR3 consists of 15 residues. Trimming removed 0 bases from V and 0 bases from J, with 10 bases in between. CDR1 and CDR2 from the germline V gene are SGHRS and YFSETQ. The CDR3 loop reads CASSLAGQFSYEQYF. For the CDR3, the DNA is TGCGCCAGCAGCTTGGCCGGACAGTTCTCCTACGAGCAGTACTTC.

The chain uses TRBV6-5 and TRBJ2-1; tentative D call: TRBD1 (6 bases). The V end was cut by 2 bases, the J end by 4 bases, with 15 bases between. This CDR3 has 16 amino acids. CDR1 is MNHEY, CDR2 SVGAGI, per germline. CDR3 DNA: TGTGCCAGCAGTTACCGAACAGGGTATGGATACAATGAGCAGTTCTTC. Protein: CASSYRTGYGYNEQFF.

The chain has TRBV5-1 and TRBJ2-1; TRBD1 or TRBD2 may be the D gene (6 bases each). Germline CDR1 and CDR2: SGHRS and YFSETQ. The V end was cut by 1 base, the J end by 4 bases, with 12 bases between. This CDR3 contains 15 residues. The CDR3 spells CASSLNGGTYNEQFF. The CDR3 coding sequence is TGCGCCAGCAGCTTGAACGGGGGCACATACAATGAGCAGTTCTTC. Together with reference TRBV5-1 and TRBJ2-1, the CDR3 gives the full variable domain: KAGVTQTPRYLIKTRGQQVTLSCSPISGHRSVSWYQQTPGQGLQFLFEYFSETQRNKGNFPGRFSGRQFSNSRSEMNVSTLELGDSALYLCASSLNGGTYNEQFFGPGTRLTVL.

The chain is built from TRBV19 and TRBJ1-6; weak D call: TRBD1 (5 bases). Germline assignment: CDR1 LNHDA and CDR2 SQIVND (reference sequence). The CDR3 covers 14 residues. The germline V and J ends were trimmed by 4 bases and 9 bases, with 13 bases remaining between them. The DNA for the CDR3 is TGTGCCAGTAGTAAGGTAGCGAGGGGTTCACCCCTCCACTTT. Translating it yields CASSKVARGSPLHF.

On this clone: The junction does not match germline at one end; this may be a read error. This rearrangement joins TRBV7-7 to TRBJ2-5, with 7 bases fitting TRBD1. CDR1 is SSHAT, CDR2 FNYEAQ, per germline (reference sequence). The CDR3 runs to 14 residues. In nucleotides, the CDR3 is TGTGCTAGCAGCCTGACAGGGCTCTGGGAGACCCAGTACTTC. Translated, it gives CASSLTGLWETQYF.

The chain employs TRBV30 and TRBJ2-2, with D perhaps given as TRBD1 or TRBD2 (5 bases each). This CDR3 region has 12 residues. Germline V gives CDR1 GTSNPN, CDR2 SVGIG (reference sequence). Trimming pared 3 bases from V and 6 bases from J, leaving 8 bases between. The CDR3 nucleotides are TGTGCCTGGAGGCCGGGACCCGGGGAGCTGTTTTTT. Encoded protein: CAWRPGPGELFF.

J is TRBJ2-7 and V is TRBV4-2, with TRBD2 matching 10 bases. The CDR3 loop spans 18 amino acids. Germline V gives CDR1 LGHNA, CDR2 YNFKEQ. The trim removed 0 bases at V and 2 bases at J, leaving 10 bases unmatched. CDR3 loop: CASSQEGLAGVGAYEQYF. The CDR3, as DNA: TGTGCCAGCAGCCAAGAGGGGCTAGCGGGAGTCGGAGCCTACGAGCAGTACTTC.

The rearrangement joins TRBV7-9 to TRBJ1-1; D may be TRBD1 (5 bases). The germline CDR1 and CDR2 sequences are SEHNR and FQNEAQ (reference sequence). This CDR3 spans 14 amino acids. Trimming took off 4 bases at V and 5 bases at J, with 14 bases between the two ends. The CDR3 reads CASSSQGGQTEAFF. As DNA, the CDR3 is TGTGCCAGCAGCTCCCAGGGAGGACAAACTGAAGCTTTCTTT.

The V and J genes are TRBV9 and TRBJ2-1; maybe TRBD2 (5 bases). V was trimmed by 0 bases and J by 5 bases, leaving 12 bases between them. Germline-derived CDR1 and CDR2 are SGDLS and YYNGEE. This CDR3 comprises 15 residues. The CDR3 loop is CASSVAARGNNEQFF. Here the CDR3 DNA reads TGTGCCAGCAGCGTAGCCGCAAGAGGGAACAATGAGCAGTTCTTC.

This rearrangement joins TRBV5-4 to TRBJ2-7; TRBD2 matches at 11 bases. Germline V gene sequence: CDR1 SGHNT, CDR2 YYREEE (reference sequence). Trimming removed 2 bases from V and 4 bases from J; junction bases left unmatched: 8. The CDR3 has 16 amino acids. The CDR3 DNA reads as TGTGCCAGCAGCTTCACCAATAGCGGGAGGGCTTACGAGCAGTACTTC. Its translation: CASSFTNSGRAYEQYF.